This TCR beta chain was profiled in a study of cytomegalovirus exposure and HLA in healthy donors. Overall study context: An early release of data contained tens of millions of unique TCRs, which came from HLA-typed donors.

Notes on the study in general: In presence/absence analyses, roughly uniform sequencing depth across donors was assumed.

Of note for this clone: Its antigen is unidentified.

The PCR was carried out with 60 Vbeta primers and 13 Jbeta primers. TCRdb keeps only in-frame clones here, not all; method: immunoSEQ multiplex PCR. The sample shows about 150,000 clones, around three quarters of them seen only once. Per germline, CDR1 LNHNV and CDR2 YYDKDF (reference sequence). V was pared by 0 bases and J by 7 bases, with 5 bases of the junction left unmatched. The CDR3 has 14 residues. The chain is built from TRBV15 and TRBJ1-1; 7 positions agree with TRBD1. This sequence originates from a man aged 40-50 years in good health and CMV-seronegative. Sample: PBMCs. The CDR3 DNA reads as TGTGCCACCAGCAGAGATCGGCACAGGGGTGAAGCTTTCTTT. Translated: CATSRDRHRGEAFF. The full variable domain, rest sourced from reference TRBV15 and TRBJ1-1, is DAMVIQNPRYQVTQFGKPVTLSCSQTLNHNVMYWYQQKSSQAPKLLFHYYDKDFNNEADTPDNFQSRRPNTSFCFLDIRSPGLGDTAMYLCATSRDRHRGEAFFGQGTRLTVV.